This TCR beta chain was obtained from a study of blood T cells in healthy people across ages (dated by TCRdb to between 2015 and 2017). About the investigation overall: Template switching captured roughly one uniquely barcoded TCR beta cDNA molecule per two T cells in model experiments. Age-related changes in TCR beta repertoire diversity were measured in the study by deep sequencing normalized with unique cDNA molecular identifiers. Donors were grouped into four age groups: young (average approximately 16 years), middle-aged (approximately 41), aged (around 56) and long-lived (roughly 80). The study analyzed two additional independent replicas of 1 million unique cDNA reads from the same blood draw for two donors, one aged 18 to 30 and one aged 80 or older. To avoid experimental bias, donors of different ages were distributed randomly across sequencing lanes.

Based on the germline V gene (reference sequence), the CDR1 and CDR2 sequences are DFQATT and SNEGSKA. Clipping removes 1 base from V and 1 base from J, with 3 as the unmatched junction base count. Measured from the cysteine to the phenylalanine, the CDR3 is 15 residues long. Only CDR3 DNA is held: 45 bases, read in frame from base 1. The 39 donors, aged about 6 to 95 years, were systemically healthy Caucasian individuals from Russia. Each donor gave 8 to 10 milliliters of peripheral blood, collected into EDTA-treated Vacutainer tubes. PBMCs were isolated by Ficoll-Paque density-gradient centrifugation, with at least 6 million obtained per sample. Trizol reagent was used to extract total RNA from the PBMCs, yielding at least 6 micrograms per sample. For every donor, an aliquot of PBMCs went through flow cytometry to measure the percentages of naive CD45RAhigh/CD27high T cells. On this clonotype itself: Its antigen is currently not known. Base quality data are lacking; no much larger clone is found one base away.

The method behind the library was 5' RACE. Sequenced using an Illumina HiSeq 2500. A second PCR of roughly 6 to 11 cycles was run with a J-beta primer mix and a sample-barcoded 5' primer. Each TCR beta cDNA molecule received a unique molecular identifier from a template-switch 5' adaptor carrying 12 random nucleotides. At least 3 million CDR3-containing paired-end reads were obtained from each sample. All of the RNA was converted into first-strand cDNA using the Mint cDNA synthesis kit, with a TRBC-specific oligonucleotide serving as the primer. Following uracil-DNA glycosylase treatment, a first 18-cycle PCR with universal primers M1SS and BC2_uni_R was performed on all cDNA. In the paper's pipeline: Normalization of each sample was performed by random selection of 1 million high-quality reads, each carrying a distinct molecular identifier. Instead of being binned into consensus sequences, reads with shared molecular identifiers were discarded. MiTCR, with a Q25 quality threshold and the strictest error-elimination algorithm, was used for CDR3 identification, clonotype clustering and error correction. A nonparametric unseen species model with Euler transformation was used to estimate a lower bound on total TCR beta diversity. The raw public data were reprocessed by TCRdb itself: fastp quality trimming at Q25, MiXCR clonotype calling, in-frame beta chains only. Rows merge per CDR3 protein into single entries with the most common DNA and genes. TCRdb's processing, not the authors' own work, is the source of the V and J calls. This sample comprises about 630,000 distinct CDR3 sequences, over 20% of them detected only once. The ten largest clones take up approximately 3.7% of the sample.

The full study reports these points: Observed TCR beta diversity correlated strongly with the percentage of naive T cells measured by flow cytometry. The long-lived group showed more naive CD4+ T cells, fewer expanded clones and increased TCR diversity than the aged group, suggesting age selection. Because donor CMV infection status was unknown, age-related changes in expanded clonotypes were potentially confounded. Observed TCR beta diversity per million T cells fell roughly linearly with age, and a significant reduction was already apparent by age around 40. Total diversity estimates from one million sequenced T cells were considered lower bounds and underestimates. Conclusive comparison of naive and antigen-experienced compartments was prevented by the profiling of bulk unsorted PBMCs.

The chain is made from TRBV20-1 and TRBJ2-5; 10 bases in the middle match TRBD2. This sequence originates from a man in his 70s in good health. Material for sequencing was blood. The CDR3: CSARGSGRAQETQYF. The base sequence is TGCAGTGCTAGAGGAAGCGGGAGGGCCCAAGAGACCCAGTACTTC.